One and the same sample provided the 4 T cell receptor beta chains below, sequenced in a study of cytomegalovirus exposure and HLA in healthy donors. Primers: 60 Vbeta forward and 13 Jbeta reverse. Profiling relied on immunoSEQ multiplex PCR, and the TCRdb table lists in-frame clones only, not all of them. The table has about 110,000 clones, about 80% seen once; the top ten hold approximately 5%. The sample consisted of PBMCs. The receptors were gathered from a woman in her twenties or thirties in good health and CMV-seropositive.

The rearrangement joins TRBV27 to TRBJ2-5; TRBD2 agrees at 10 bases. The CDR3 is 17 residues long. The germline V gene encodes CDR1 MNHEY and CDR2 SMNVEV (reference sequence). The V gene end was trimmed by 5 bases and the J gene end by 4 bases; junction bases not matched to a gene: 13. CDR3 coding DNA: TGTGCCAGCAGTCCCGACCGAATAGCGGGGGGTGGAGAGACCCAGTACTTC. Translated: CASSPDRIAGGGETQYF.

V usage is TRBV5-1 and J usage is TRBJ2-2; 7 nucleotides align to TRBD1. The germline V gene has CDR1 SGHRS and CDR2 YFSETQ. The length of the CDR3 is 14 residues. V was clipped by 0 bases and J by 4 bases; unmatched bases: 0. In DNA form, the CDR3 reads TGCGCCAGCAGCTTGGGACAGGGCACCGGGGAGCTGTTTTTT. As protein: CASSLGQGTGELFF.

V usage is TRBV5-1 and J usage is TRBJ2-2, with D perhaps matching TRBD2 (5 bases). From germline, CDR1 is SGHRS and CDR2 YFSETQ. The CDR3 covers 13 residues. Trimming left V 1 base short and J 7 bases short, with 8 bases between. CDR3 nucleotides: TGCGCCAGCAGCTTGTTGGGAGACGGGGAGCTGTTTTTT. Amino acid sequence: CASSLLGDGELFF.

This CDR3 is CASSLGIQRETDTQYF. In DNA form, the CDR3 reads TGTGCCAGCAGCTTAGGTATCCAGCGGGAGACAGATACGCAGTATTTT. The gene calls are TRBV11-2 and TRBJ2-3; TRBD2 aligns across 8 bases. The CDR3 consists of 16 residues. Germline V lookup: CDR1 SGHAT, CDR2 FQNNGV. V gave up 1 base and J gave up 3 bases; unmatched junction bases: 6.